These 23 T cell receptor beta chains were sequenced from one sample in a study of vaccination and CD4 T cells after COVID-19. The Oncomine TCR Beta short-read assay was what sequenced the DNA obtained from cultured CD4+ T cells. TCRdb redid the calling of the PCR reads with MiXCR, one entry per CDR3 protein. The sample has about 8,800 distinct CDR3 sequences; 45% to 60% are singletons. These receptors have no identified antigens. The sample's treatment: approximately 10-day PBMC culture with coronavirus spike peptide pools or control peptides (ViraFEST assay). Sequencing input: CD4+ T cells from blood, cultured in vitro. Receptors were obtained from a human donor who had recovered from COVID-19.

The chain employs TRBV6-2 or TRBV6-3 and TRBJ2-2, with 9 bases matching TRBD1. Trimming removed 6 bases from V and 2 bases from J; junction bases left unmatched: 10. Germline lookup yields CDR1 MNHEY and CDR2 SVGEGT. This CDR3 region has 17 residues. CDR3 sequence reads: CASSLRGQGINTGELFF. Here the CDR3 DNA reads TGTGCCAGCAGCCTCCGGGGACAGGGAATCAACACCGGGGAGCTGTTTTTT.

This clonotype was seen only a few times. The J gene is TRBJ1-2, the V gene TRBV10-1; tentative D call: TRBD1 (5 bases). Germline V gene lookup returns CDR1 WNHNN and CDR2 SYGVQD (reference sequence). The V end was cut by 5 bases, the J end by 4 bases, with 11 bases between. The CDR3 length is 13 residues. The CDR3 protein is CASSPGGGYGYTF. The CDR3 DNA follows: TGCGCCAGCAGTCCGGGGGGTGGCTATGGCTACACCTTC.

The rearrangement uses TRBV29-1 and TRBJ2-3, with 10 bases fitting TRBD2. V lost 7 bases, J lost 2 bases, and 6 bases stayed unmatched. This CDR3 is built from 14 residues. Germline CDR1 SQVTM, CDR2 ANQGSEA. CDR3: CSASAGGITDTQYF. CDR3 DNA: TGCAGCGCCTCAGCGGGGGGGATCACAGATACGCAGTATTTT.

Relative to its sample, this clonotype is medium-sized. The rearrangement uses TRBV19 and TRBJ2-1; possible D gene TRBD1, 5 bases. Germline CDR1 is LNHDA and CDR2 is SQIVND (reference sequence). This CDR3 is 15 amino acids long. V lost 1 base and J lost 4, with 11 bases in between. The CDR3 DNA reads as TGTGCCAGTAGTATAGGGAGCGACAGTTACAATGAGCAGTTCTTC. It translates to CASSIGSDSYNEQFF.

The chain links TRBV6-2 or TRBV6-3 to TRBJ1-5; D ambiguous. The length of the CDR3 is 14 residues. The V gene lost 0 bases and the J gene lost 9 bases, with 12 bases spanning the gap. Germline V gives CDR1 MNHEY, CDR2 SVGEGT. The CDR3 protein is CASSYSIALSPQHF. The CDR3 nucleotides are TGTGCCAGCAGTTACTCGATAGCCCTTTCGCCCCAGCATTTT.

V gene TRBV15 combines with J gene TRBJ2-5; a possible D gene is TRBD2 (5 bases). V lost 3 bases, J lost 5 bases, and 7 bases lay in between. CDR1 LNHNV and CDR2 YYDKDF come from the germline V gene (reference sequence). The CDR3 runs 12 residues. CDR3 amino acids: CATSRAGETQYF. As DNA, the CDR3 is TGTGCCACCAGCAGGGCGGGTGAGACCCAGTACTTC.

Here the CDR3 DNA reads TGTGCCAGCAGGCCAGGGGGAGGCGAGCAGTACTTC. Its protein is CASRPGGGEQYF. V is TRBV5-4 and J is TRBJ2-7, with a possible D match to TRBD1 (7 bases). Looked up from germline, CDR1 is SGHNT and CDR2 is YYREEE (reference sequence). The CDR3 covers 12 residues. The V and J ends lost 5 bases and 6 bases respectively, with 12 bases between them.

This CDR3 reads CASSAGTPGTEAFF. The DNA for the CDR3 is TGCGCCAGCAGCGCCGGGACCCCCGGGACTGAAGCTTTCTTT. The chain employs TRBV5-1 and TRBJ1-1, with a possible D match to TRBD1 (5 bases). CDR3 length: 14 amino acids. Germline values: CDR1 SGHRS, CDR2 YFSETQ. The ends were cut back, 4 bases at V and 5 bases at J, with 15 bases in the middle.

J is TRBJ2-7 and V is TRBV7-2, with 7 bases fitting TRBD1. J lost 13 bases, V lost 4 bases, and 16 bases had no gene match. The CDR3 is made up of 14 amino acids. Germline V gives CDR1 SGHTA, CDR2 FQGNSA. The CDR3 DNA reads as TGTGCCAGCAGCTCTCCCTACTCCGCAGGGGGAGCTTACTTC. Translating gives CASSSPYSAGGAYF. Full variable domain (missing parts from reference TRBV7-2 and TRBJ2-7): GAGVSQSPSNKVTEKGKDVELRCDPISGHTALYWYRQSLGQGLEFLIYFQGNSAPDKSGLPSDRFSAERTGGSVSTLTIQRTQQEDSAVYLCASSSPYSAGGAYFGPGTRLTVT.

CDR3 in amino acids: CASSPTAAGELFF. CDR3 coding DNA: TGTGCCAGCTCACCAACGGCGGCCGGGGAGCTGTTTTTT. The chain has TRBV18 and TRBJ2-2; D is ambiguous. The germline V gene encodes CDR1 KGHSH and CDR2 LQKENI. V gave up 2 bases and J gave up 6 bases, with 7 bases separating them. The CDR3 is 13 amino acids.

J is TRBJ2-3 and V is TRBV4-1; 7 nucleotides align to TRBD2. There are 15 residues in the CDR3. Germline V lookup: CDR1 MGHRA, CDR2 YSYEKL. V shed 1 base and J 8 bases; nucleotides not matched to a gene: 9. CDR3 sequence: CASSQGAGIWSTQYF. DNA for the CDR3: TGCGCCAGCAGCCAAGGAGCGGGAATCTGGTCTACGCAGTATTTT.

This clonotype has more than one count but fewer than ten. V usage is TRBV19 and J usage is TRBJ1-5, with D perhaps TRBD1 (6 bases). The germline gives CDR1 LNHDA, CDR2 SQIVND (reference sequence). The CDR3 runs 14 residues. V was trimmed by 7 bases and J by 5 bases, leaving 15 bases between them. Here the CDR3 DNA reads TGTGCCAGTACCGGAGGGACAAGGTATCAGCCCCAGCATTTT. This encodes CASTGGTRYQPQHF.

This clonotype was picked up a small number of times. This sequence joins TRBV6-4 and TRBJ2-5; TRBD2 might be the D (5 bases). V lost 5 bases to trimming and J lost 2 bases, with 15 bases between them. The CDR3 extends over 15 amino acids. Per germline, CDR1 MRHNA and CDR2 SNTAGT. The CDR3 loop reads CASSTQLGPQETQYF. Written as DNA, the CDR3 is TGTGCCAGCAGTACCCAACTAGGTCCTCAAGAGACCCAGTACTTC.

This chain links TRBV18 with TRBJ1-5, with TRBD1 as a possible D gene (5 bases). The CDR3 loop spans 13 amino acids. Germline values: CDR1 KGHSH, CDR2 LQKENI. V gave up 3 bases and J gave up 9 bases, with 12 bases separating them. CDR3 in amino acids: CASSPGRQWPQHF. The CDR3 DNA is TGTGCCAGCTCACCGGGACGGCAATGGCCCCAGCATTTT.

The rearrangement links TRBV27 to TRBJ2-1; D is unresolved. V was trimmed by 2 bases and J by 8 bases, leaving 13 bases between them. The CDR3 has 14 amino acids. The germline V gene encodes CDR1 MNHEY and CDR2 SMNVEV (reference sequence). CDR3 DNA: TGTGCCAGCAGTTTAGGGCAGGTGGGCTATGAGCAGTTCTTC. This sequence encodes CASSLGQVGYEQFF.

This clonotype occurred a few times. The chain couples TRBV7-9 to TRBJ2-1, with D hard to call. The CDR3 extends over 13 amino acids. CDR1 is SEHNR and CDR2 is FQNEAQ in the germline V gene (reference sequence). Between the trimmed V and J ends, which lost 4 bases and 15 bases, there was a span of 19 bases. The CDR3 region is CASSSTINLDLFF. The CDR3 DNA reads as TGTGCCAGCAGCTCAACGATAAACTTGGATCTGTTCTTC. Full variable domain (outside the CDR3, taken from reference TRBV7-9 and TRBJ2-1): DTGVSQNPRHKITKRGQNVTFRCDPISEHNRLYWYRQTLGQGPEFLTYFQNEAQLEKSRLLSDRFSAERPKGSFSTLEIQRTEQGDSAMYLCASSSTINLDLFFGPGTRLTVL.

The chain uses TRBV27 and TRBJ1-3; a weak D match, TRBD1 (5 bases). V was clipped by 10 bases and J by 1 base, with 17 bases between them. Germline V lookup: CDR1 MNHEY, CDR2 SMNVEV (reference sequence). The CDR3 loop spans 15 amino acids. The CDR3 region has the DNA TGTGCCACGAGACCTTCCGGGGGATCTGGAAACACCATATATTTT. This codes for CATRPSGGSGNTIYF.

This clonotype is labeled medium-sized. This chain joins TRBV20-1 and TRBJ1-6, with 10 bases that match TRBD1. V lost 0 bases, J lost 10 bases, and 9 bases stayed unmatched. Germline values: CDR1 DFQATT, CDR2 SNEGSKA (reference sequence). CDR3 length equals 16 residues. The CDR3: CSAREGGTGVESPLHF. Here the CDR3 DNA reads TGCAGTGCTAGAGAGGGGGGGACAGGGGTTGAGTCACCCCTCCACTTT.

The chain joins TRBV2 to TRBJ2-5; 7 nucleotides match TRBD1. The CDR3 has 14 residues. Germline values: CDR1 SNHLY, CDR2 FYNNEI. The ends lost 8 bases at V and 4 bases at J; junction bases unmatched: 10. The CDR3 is CASHQETGRETQYF. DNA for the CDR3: TGTGCCAGCCACCAAGAGACAGGGAGAGAGACCCAGTACTTC.

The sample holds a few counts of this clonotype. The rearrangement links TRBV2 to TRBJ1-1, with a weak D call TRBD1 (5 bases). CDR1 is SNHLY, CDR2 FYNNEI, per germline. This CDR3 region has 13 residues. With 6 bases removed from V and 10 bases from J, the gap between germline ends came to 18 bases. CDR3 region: CASSGDGTKAAFF. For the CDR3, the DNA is TGTGCCAGCAGCGGGGACGGAACGAAGGCAGCTTTCTTT.

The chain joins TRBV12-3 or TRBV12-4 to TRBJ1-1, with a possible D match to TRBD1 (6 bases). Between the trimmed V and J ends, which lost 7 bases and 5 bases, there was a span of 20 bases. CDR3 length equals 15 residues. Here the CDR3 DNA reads TGTGCCAGCACCCCCTCTTGGGGGGCGCATACTGAAGCTTTCTTT. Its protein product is CASTPSWGAHTEAFF.

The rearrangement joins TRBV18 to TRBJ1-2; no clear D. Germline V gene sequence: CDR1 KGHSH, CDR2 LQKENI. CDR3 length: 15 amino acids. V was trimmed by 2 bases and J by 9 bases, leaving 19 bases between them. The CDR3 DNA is TGTGCCAGCTCACCAGATAGCTTTCCCTCTATTCGCTACACCTTC. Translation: CASSPDSFPSIRYTF.

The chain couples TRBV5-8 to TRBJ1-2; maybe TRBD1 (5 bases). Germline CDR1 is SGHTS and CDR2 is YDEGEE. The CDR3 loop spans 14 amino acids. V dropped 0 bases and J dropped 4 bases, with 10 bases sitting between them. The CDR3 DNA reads TGTGCCAGCAGCTTGGGTCAGGGCACCTATGGCTACACCTTC. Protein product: CASSLGQGTYGYTF. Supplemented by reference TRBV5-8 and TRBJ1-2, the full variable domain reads EAGVTQSPTHLIKTRGQQATLRCSPISGHTSVYWYQQALGLGLQFLLWYDEGEERNRGNFPPRFSGRQFPNYSSELNVNALELEDSALYLCASSLGQGTYGYTFGSGTRLTVV.